This T cell receptor (beta chain) was retrieved from a study of CD4 T cells in relation to SARS-CoV-2 and coronaviruses. Study results and caveats: In around 63% of donors, memory CD4+ clonotypes crossrecognized SARS-CoV-2 and at least one common cold coronavirus spike.

CD4+ T cells from unexposed donors were obtained before the COVID-19 pandemic (2011-2018). Isolation of CD4+ T cells took place after roughly nine days in culture. A word on this clone: Antigen unknown.

Only in-frame clones appear in the TCRdb table, and some are missing; sequencing was by immunoSEQ multiplex PCR. The data contain 20,000 or so clones, more than 75% of them singletons. V gave up 4 bases and J gave up 7 bases, with 16 bases separating them. The CDR3 spans 13 residues. Germline values: CDR1 SQVTM, CDR2 ANQGSEA. The chain couples TRBV29-1 to TRBJ2-5; D could derive from TRBD1 or TRBD2 (6 bases each). The origin of this receptor is a human donor in good health. Sequencing was done on a sample of CD4+ T cells from PBMCs, cultured in vitro. The CDR3, as DNA: TGCAGCGTTGTTGTGGGGGGCGCCGGGACCCAGTACTTC. Translating gives CSVVVGGAGTQYF. Based on the CDR3 plus reference TRBV29-1 and TRBJ2-5, the full variable domain is SAVISQKPSRDICQRGTSLTIQCQVDSQVTMMFWYRQQPGQSLTLIATANQGSEATYESGFVIDKFPISRPNLTFSTLTVSNMSPEDSSIYLCSVVVGGAGTQYFGPGTRLLVL.